Listed below are T cell receptor beta chains from one sample, sequenced in a study of response to subunit inactivated influenza vaccine. One entry per CDR3 protein, called by TCRdb with MiXCR from the RT-PCR reads. The table lists approximately 520,000 distinct CDR3 sequences, more than 15% of them singletons. The material sequenced was CD4+ T cells sorted from PBMCs, taken roughly 24 months after vaccination. The receptors originated from a man aged 50-75 years who received an inactivated influenza vaccine. The CDR3 runs from the conserved cysteine through the conserved F or W. The D gene is left open where the match is weak. A row's size may be missing; if present it is once, few, many or a size class.

v_call: TRBV6-2/TRBV6-3
j_call: TRBJ1-2
d_call: NA
clone_size: few
cdr3_nt: TGTGCCAGCAGTTACAACAGGCGTGGCTACACCTTC
cdr3_aa: CASSYNRRGYTF

v_call: TRBV20-1
j_call: TRBJ1-1
d_call: TRBD1
clone_size: few
cdr3_nt: TGCAGTGCTAGAGATACCGGGACAGGGATGAGGGCTTTCTTT
cdr3_aa: CSARDTGTGMRAFF

v_call: TRBV7-8
j_call: TRBJ2-5
d_call: NA
clone_size: NA
cdr3_nt: TGTGCCAGCAGCTTATCGGGGGCAGGAGTTACCCAGTACTTC
cdr3_aa: CASSLSGAGVTQYF

v_call: TRBV29-1
j_call: TRBJ2-4
d_call: TRBD1
clone_size: few
cdr3_nt: TGCAGCGTTGGCCGAGGACAGGGACGGTACTTC
cdr3_aa: CSVGRGQGRYF

v_call: TRBV6-5
j_call: TRBJ1-1
d_call: TRBD1
clone_size: NA
cdr3_nt: TGTGCCAGCAGTTACGACAGGGGGCGAGCTTTCTTT
cdr3_aa: CASSYDRGRAFF

v_call: TRBV20-1
j_call: TRBJ1-2
d_call: NA
clone_size: few
cdr3_nt: TGCAGTGCCACCGGGGGTGGGGGCTATGGCTACACCTTC
cdr3_aa: CSATGGGGYGYTF

v_call: TRBV20-1
j_call: TRBJ1-2
d_call: TRBD1
clone_size: few
cdr3_nt: TGCAGTGCTAGCCGGGACAGAGGCGGCTACACCTTC
cdr3_aa: CSASRDRGGYTF

v_call: TRBV6-1
j_call: TRBJ2-7
d_call: TRBD2
clone_size: NA
cdr3_nt: TGTGCCAGCATCGGGGGGTCGTACTCCTACGAGCAGTACTTC
cdr3_aa: CASIGGSYSYEQYF

v_call: TRBV6-1
j_call: TRBJ2-1
d_call: NA
clone_size: NA
cdr3_nt: TGTGCCAGCAGTCGCACGAGGGATTTGTCGTACAATGAGCAGTTCTTC
cdr3_aa: CASSRTRDLSYNEQFF

v_call: TRBV3-1
j_call: TRBJ2-1
d_call: TRBD2
clone_size: NA
cdr3_nt: TGTGCCAGCAGCCGACTAGCGGGGGGGTTGGATGAGCAGTTCTTC
cdr3_aa: CASSRLAGGLDEQFF

v_call: TRBV5-1
j_call: TRBJ2-2
d_call: NA
clone_size: few
cdr3_nt: TGCGCCAGCAGCACAGAGAACACCGGGGAGCTGTTTTTT
cdr3_aa: CASSTENTGELFF

v_call: TRBV29-1
j_call: TRBJ2-3
d_call: NA
clone_size: NA
cdr3_nt: TGCAGCGTTGAGAGCAGCCACACAGATACGCAGTATTTT
cdr3_aa: CSVESSHTDTQYF

v_call: TRBV18
j_call: TRBJ2-3
d_call: NA
clone_size: NA
cdr3_nt: TGTGCCAGCTCACCACCGGCGGTCACAGATACGCAGTATTTT
cdr3_aa: CASSPPAVTDTQYF

v_call: TRBV20-1
j_call: TRBJ1-5
d_call: NA
clone_size: NA
cdr3_nt: TGCAGTGCTGAGGACAGCCTAAATCAGCCCCAGCATTTT
cdr3_aa: CSAEDSLNQPQHF

v_call: TRBV2
j_call: TRBJ2-2
d_call: NA
clone_size: NA
cdr3_nt: TGTGCCAGCAAGCTCAGACCTTCGAACACCGGGGAGCTGTTTTTT
cdr3_aa: CASKLRPSNTGELFF

v_call: TRBV19
j_call: TRBJ1-2
d_call: TRBD1
clone_size: NA
cdr3_nt: TGTGCCAGTAGGACCCCGGGACAGGGGACGGATGGCTACACCTTC
cdr3_aa: CASRTPGQGTDGYTF

v_call: TRBV6-5
j_call: TRBJ2-7
d_call: NA
clone_size: NA
cdr3_nt: TGTGCCAGCAGTTACTCAGATACTTTCAACGAGCAGTACTTC
cdr3_aa: CASSYSDTFNEQYF

v_call: TRBV11-2
j_call: TRBJ2-7
d_call: NA
clone_size: many
cdr3_nt: TGTGCCAGCAGCTTAACCGGACTACGGTACGAGCAGTACTTC
cdr3_aa: CASSLTGLRYEQYF

v_call: TRBV20-1
j_call: TRBJ2-7
d_call: TRBD1
clone_size: few
cdr3_nt: TGCAGTGCTAGAGTGACAGGGAATCCATACGAGCAGTACTTC
cdr3_aa: CSARVTGNPYEQYF

v_call: TRBV12-3/TRBV12-4
j_call: TRBJ1-2
d_call: NA
clone_size: few
cdr3_nt: TGTGCCAGTTCTAGGGGCGCCGCTAACTATGGCTACACCTTC
cdr3_aa: CASSRGAANYGYTF

v_call: TRBV18
j_call: TRBJ2-7
d_call: TRBD2
clone_size: NA
cdr3_nt: TGTGCCAGCTCACCACAAACTAGCGACAGGCAGTACTTC
cdr3_aa: CASSPQTSDRQYF

v_call: TRBV5-1
j_call: TRBJ2-2
d_call: TRBD1
clone_size: NA
cdr3_nt: TGCGCCAGCAGCCGACAGGGACCGAACACCGGGGAGCTGTTTTTT
cdr3_aa: CASSRQGPNTGELFF

v_call: TRBV3-1
j_call: TRBJ2-7
d_call: TRBD1
clone_size: few
cdr3_nt: TGTGCCAGCAGCCGCGGGACAGGGGGACCCTACGAGCAGTACTTC
cdr3_aa: CASSRGTGGPYEQYF

v_call: TRBV5-1
j_call: TRBJ2-3
d_call: TRBD2
clone_size: NA
cdr3_nt: TGCGCCAGCAGCTTGTCGTTCGCCGCTAGCGGGAGGACGGCAGATACGCAGTATTTT
cdr3_aa: CASSLSFAASGRTADTQYF

v_call: TRBV24-1
j_call: TRBJ2-1
d_call: NA
clone_size: NA
cdr3_nt: TGTGCCACCAGTGATCAGCGGCGCCGGGGTGAGCAGTTCTTC
cdr3_aa: CATSDQRRRGEQFF

v_call: TRBV20-1
j_call: TRBJ1-1
d_call: TRBD1
clone_size: NA
cdr3_nt: TGCAGTGCTAGAGGTTTAGGACAGGGAACTGAAGCTTTCTTT
cdr3_aa: CSARGLGQGTEAFF

v_call: TRBV6-5
j_call: TRBJ2-7
d_call: NA
clone_size: NA
cdr3_nt: TGTGCCAGCAGTTACGCCAGGGAGAGCTCCTACGAGCAGTACTTC
cdr3_aa: CASSYARESSYEQYF

v_call: TRBV6-5
j_call: TRBJ1-2
d_call: TRBD1
clone_size: many
cdr3_nt: TGTGCCAGCAGTTCGCCGGGACAGGGCTATGGCTACACCTTC
cdr3_aa: CASSSPGQGYGYTF

v_call: TRBV12-3/TRBV12-4
j_call: TRBJ1-4
d_call: NA
clone_size: NA
cdr3_nt: TGTGCCAGCAGTTATGTACAGGATGAAAAACTGTTTTTT
cdr3_aa: CASSYVQDEKLFF

v_call: TRBV4-2
j_call: TRBJ1-1
d_call: NA
clone_size: many
cdr3_nt: TGTGCCAGCAGCCTAGTGGGCACTGAAGCTTTCTTT
cdr3_aa: CASSLVGTEAFF

v_call: TRBV11-2
j_call: TRBJ1-2
d_call: TRBD1
clone_size: few
cdr3_nt: TGTGCCAGCAGCTTTGGGACAGCCTCTAACTATGGCTACACCTTC
cdr3_aa: CASSFGTASNYGYTF

v_call: TRBV15
j_call: TRBJ2-5
d_call: TRBD1
clone_size: NA
cdr3_nt: TGTGCCACCAGCAGACCGGCGACAGGGGGGTACCAAGAGACCCAGTACTTC
cdr3_aa: CATSRPATGGYQETQYF

v_call: TRBV12-3/TRBV12-4
j_call: TRBJ2-7
d_call: TRBD1
clone_size: few
cdr3_nt: TGTGCCAGCAGTTCCCGTACAGGGGACCACGAGCAGTACTTC
cdr3_aa: CASSSRTGDHEQYF

v_call: TRBV11-2
j_call: TRBJ1-1
d_call: NA
clone_size: NA
cdr3_nt: TGTGCCAGCAGCTCCCGCAGGGTCACTGAAGCTTTCTTT
cdr3_aa: CASSSRRVTEAFF

v_call: TRBV20-1
j_call: TRBJ2-7
d_call: TRBD2
clone_size: NA
cdr3_nt: TGCAGTGCCCCGGGACTAGCGGGAGACTACGAGCAGTACTTC
cdr3_aa: CSAPGLAGDYEQYF

v_call: TRBV12-3/TRBV12-4
j_call: TRBJ1-4
d_call: NA
clone_size: few
cdr3_nt: TGTGCCAGCAGTCCCGGGACTCCGAATGAAAAACTGTTTTTT
cdr3_aa: CASSPGTPNEKLFF

v_call: TRBV6-2/TRBV6-3
j_call: TRBJ1-6
d_call: NA
clone_size: NA
cdr3_nt: TGTGCCAGCAGTTACTCGACATTAGCTTCACCCCTCCACTTT
cdr3_aa: CASSYSTLASPLHF

v_call: TRBV12-3/TRBV12-4
j_call: TRBJ2-7
d_call: NA
clone_size: few
cdr3_nt: TGTGCCAGCAGCCGCGAGAGGGTGGGGTCCTACGAGCAGTACTTC
cdr3_aa: CASSRERVGSYEQYF

v_call: TRBV20-1
j_call: TRBJ1-1
d_call: NA
clone_size: NA
cdr3_nt: TGCAGTGCTGCACCGATTCGACGGAGGAACACTGAAGCTTTCTTT
cdr3_aa: CSAAPIRRRNTEAFF

v_call: TRBV20-1
j_call: TRBJ2-3
d_call: TRBD2
clone_size: NA
cdr3_nt: TGCAGTGCTAGAGAACTAGCGGGAGCAGATACGCAGTATTTT
cdr3_aa: CSARELAGADTQYF

v_call: TRBV6-1
j_call: TRBJ2-5
d_call: TRBD2
clone_size: NA
cdr3_nt: TGTGCCAGCAGTAGGTCGGGACTAGCAGCCCAAGAGACCCAGTACTTC
cdr3_aa: CASSRSGLAAQETQYF

v_call: TRBV7-2
j_call: TRBJ1-5
d_call: NA
clone_size: NA
cdr3_nt: TGTGCCAGCAGTCCAGGGGCCCTTCGCAATCAGCCCCAGCATTTT
cdr3_aa: CASSPGALRNQPQHF

v_call: TRBV27
j_call: TRBJ2-7
d_call: NA
clone_size: many
cdr3_nt: TGTGCCAGCAGTTTATCGAGTTTGCGCTCCTACGAGCAGTACTTC
cdr3_aa: CASSLSSLRSYEQYF

v_call: TRBV20-1
j_call: TRBJ2-1
d_call: NA
clone_size: few
cdr3_nt: TGCAGTGCTAGAGCGCCCGCGTATGAGCAGTTCTTC
cdr3_aa: CSARAPAYEQFF

v_call: TRBV18
j_call: TRBJ2-1
d_call: NA
clone_size: few
cdr3_nt: TGTGCCAGCTCACCGAGCCGGGTCCTTCCTGAGCAGTTCTTC
cdr3_aa: CASSPSRVLPEQFF

v_call: TRBV12-3/TRBV12-4
j_call: TRBJ2-2
d_call: TRBD2
clone_size: NA
cdr3_nt: TGTGCCAGCAGTCTGACTAGCGGGGGGGCCGGGGAGCTGTTTTTT
cdr3_aa: CASSLTSGGAGELFF

v_call: TRBV7-2
j_call: TRBJ2-5
d_call: NA
clone_size: NA
cdr3_nt: TGTGCCAGCAGCTTAGGGGGGGCTAACCAAGAGACCCAGTACTTC
cdr3_aa: CASSLGGANQETQYF

v_call: TRBV10-3
j_call: TRBJ2-1
d_call: NA
clone_size: few
cdr3_nt: TGTGCCATCAATCGTGCAGGGATGTTCTCCTACAATGAGCAGTTCTTC
cdr3_aa: CAINRAGMFSYNEQFF

v_call: TRBV18
j_call: TRBJ2-7
d_call: TRBD1
clone_size: NA
cdr3_nt: TGTGCCAGCTCACCGCGGGGACAGGGGATCTACGAGCAGTACTTC
cdr3_aa: CASSPRGQGIYEQYF

v_call: TRBV5-1
j_call: TRBJ1-1
d_call: NA
clone_size: many
cdr3_nt: TGCGCCAGCAGCCCCCGTCGACTCGGGGACACTGAAGCTTTCTTT
cdr3_aa: CASSPRRLGDTEAFF

v_call: TRBV28
j_call: TRBJ2-7
d_call: NA
clone_size: NA
cdr3_nt: TGTGCCAGCAGTTTGCATGGAGGGCTTTCCTACGAGCAGTACTTC
cdr3_aa: CASSLHGGLSYEQYF

v_call: TRBV3-1
j_call: TRBJ2-7
d_call: NA
clone_size: many
cdr3_nt: TGTGCCAGCAGCCAAGGCGGCAGGGAGCAGTACTTC
cdr3_aa: CASSQGGREQYF

v_call: TRBV5-1
j_call: TRBJ1-3
d_call: TRBD1
clone_size: NA
cdr3_nt: TGCGCCAGCAGCTTGGATCAGGGGGCGGTTGCTGGAAACACCATATATTTT
cdr3_aa: CASSLDQGAVAGNTIYF

v_call: TRBV12-3/TRBV12-4
j_call: TRBJ2-1
d_call: NA
clone_size: many
cdr3_nt: TGTGCCAGCCACAGAGGGGGGGGCTACAATGAGCAGTTCTTC
cdr3_aa: CASHRGGGYNEQFF

v_call: TRBV6-2/TRBV6-3
j_call: TRBJ1-3
d_call: TRBD1
clone_size: few
cdr3_nt: TGTGCCAGCAGAAAACCGGGGACAGGGAGCGGAAACACCATATATTTT
cdr3_aa: CASRKPGTGSGNTIYF

v_call: TRBV3-1
j_call: TRBJ2-3
d_call: TRBD2
clone_size: NA
cdr3_nt: TGTGCCAGCAGCCGGACTAGCTACCTCACAGATACGCAGTATTTT
cdr3_aa: CASSRTSYLTDTQYF

v_call: TRBV7-9
j_call: TRBJ2-1
d_call: NA
clone_size: many
cdr3_nt: TGTGCCAGCAGCCAGAGGGAACACTCGATCTACAATGAGCAGTTCTTC
cdr3_aa: CASSQREHSIYNEQFF